This TCR beta chain was observed in a study of blood T cell repertoires in COVID-19. Study-wide context: Italy, Spain and the United States were the sources of the convalescent and acute COVID-19 samples. The cDNA or gDNA used as material had been derived from T cells, B-cell-depleted T cells, or PBMCs.

In the original processing: How many nucleated cells were present was estimated from reference gene primer amplification. This table comes from immunoSEQ multiplex PCR, and its TCRdb copy is limited to in-frame clones, with some not included. D and trimming come from the DNA, and the V and J calls and clone size come from that table. This table holds approximately 190,000 clones, around 86% found once. CDR3 length: 14 residues. V lost 1 base and J lost 0, with 6 bases in between. Germline loops: CDR1 SGHTA, CDR2 FQGTGA. V is TRBV7-3 and J is TRBJ1-1; D is uncertain. Specimen: peripheral blood. This sequence originates from a man older than 75 with acute or convalescent COVID-19. The CDR3 region has the DNA TGTGCCAGCAGCTTAAGTCCCTTGAACACTGAAGCTTTCTTT. This codes for CASSLSPLNTEAFF.